Ten or more counts support the clone carrying this TCR beta chain. The sample is drawn from a study of neurological immune-mediated disorders. TCRdb reprocessed the 5' RACE reads with MiXCR, giving one entry per CDR3 protein. The sample lists tens of thousands of distinct CDR3 sequences, around 5.3% occurring once. The sample taken for sequencing was CD4+ T cells from blood. The receptor comes from a woman between 18 and 29 years old with multiple sclerosis.

The CDR3 DNA follows: TGCAGTGCCCTACAGGGGGCAGCGGGAAACACCATATATTTT. As protein: CSALQGAAGNTIYF. V gene TRBV20-1 combines with J gene TRBJ1-3, with 9 bases matching TRBD1. In germline, CDR1 is DFQATT, CDR2 SNEGSKA (reference sequence). Trimming took 6 bases from V and 4 from J; bases not matched to a gene: 7. CDR3 length: 14 residues.